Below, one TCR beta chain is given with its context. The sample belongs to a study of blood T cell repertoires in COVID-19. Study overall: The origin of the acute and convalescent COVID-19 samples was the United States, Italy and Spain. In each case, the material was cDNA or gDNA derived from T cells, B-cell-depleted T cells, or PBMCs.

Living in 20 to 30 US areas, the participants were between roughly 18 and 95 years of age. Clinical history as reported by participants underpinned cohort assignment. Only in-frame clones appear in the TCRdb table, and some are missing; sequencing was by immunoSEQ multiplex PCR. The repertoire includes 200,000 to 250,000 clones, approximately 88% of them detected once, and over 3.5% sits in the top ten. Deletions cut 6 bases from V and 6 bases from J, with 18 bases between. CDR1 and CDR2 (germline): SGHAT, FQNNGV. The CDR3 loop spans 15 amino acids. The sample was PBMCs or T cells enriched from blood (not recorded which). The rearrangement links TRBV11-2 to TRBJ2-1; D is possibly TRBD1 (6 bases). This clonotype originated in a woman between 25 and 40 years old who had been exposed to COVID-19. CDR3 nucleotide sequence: TGTGCCAGCAGGCTCGGCCGGGACATCTTCAATGAGCAGTTCTTC. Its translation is CASRLGRDIFNEQFF.